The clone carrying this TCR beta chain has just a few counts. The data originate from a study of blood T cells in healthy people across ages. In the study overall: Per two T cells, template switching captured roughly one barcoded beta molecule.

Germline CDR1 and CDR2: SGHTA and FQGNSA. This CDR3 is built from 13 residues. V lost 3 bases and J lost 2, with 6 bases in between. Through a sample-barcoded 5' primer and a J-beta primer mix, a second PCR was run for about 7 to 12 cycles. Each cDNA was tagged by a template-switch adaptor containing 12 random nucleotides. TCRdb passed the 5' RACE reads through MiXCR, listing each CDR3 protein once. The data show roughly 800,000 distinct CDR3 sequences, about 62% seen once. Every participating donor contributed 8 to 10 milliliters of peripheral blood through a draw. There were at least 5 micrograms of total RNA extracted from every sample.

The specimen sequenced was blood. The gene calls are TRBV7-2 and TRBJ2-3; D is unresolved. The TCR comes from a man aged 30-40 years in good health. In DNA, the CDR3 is TGTGCCAGCAGCTTCCCCCCCACAGATACGCAGTATTTT. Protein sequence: CASSFPPTDTQYF.